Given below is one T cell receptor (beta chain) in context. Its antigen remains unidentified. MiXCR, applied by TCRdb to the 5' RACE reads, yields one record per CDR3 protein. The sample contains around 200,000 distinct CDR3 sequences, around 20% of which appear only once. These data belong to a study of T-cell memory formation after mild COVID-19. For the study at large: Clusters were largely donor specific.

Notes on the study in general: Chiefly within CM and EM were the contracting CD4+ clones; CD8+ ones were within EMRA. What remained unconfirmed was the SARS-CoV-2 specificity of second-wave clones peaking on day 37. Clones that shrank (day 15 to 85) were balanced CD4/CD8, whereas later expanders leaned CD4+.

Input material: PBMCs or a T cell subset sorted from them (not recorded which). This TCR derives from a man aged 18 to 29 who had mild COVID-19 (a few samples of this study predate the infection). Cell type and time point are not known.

The CDR3 reads CATWGVSSGANVLTF. Written as DNA, the CDR3 is TGTGCCACCTGGGGGGTTTCCTCTGGGGCCAACGTCCTGACTTTC. The J gene is TRBJ2-6, the V gene TRBV6-6; a weak D match, TRBD2 (6 bases). Germline assignment: CDR1 MNHNY and CDR2 SVGAGI (reference sequence). This CDR3 region has 15 residues. Trimming pared 10 bases from V and 0 bases from J, leaving 13 bases between.